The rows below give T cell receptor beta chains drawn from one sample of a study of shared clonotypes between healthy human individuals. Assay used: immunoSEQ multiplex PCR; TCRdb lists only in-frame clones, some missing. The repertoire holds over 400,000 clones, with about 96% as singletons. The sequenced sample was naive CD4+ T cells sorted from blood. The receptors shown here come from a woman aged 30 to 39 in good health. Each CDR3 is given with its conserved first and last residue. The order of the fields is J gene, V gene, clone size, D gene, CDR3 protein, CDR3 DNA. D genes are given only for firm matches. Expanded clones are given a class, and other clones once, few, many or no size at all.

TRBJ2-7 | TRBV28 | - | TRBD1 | CASRPGQTYEQYF | TGTGCCAGCAGACCGGGACAGACCTACGAGCAGTACTTC
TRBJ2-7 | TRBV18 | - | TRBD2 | CASSPSSHGGGIGEQYF | TGTGCCAGCTCACCATCTTCCCATGGGGGGGGTATCGGCGAGCAGTACTTC
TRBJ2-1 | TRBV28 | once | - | CASSLLGTEQFF | TGTGCCAGCAGTTTACTAGGGACTGAGCAGTTCTTC
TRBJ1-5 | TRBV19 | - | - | CASSIAQGLRITRYSNQPQHF | TGTGCCAGTAGTATTGCGCAGGGGTTAAGGATAACTCGATATAGCAATCAGCCCCAGCATTTT
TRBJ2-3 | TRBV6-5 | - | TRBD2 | CASSYRRGRDTQYF | TGTGCCAGCAGTTACAGGCGCGGGAGAGATACGCAGTATTTT
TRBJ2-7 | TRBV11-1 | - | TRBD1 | CASSRTGIYEQYF | TGTGCCAGCAGCCGGACAGGGATCTACGAGCAGTACTTC
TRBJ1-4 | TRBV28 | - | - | CASSFTNEKLFF | TGTGCCAGCAGCTTTACCAATGAAAAACTGTTTTTT
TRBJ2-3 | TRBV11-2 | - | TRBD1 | CASSLTRGTDTQYF | TGTGCCAGCAGCCTCACCAGGGGGACAGATACGCAGTATTTT
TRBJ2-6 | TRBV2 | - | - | CASSEWQGGTGANVLTF | TGTGCCAGCAGTGAATGGCAAGGGGGGACTGGGGCCAACGTCCTGACTTTC
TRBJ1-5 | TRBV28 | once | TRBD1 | CASKQGINQPQHF | TGTGCCAGTAAACAGGGGATCAATCAGCCCCAGCATTTT
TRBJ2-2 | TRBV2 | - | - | CASSDLGHGELFF | TGTGCCAGCAGTGATCTAGGGCACGGGGAGCTGTTTTTT
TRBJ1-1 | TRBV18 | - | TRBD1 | CASSPQDRGFGNTEAFF | TGTGCCAGCTCACCTCAAGACAGGGGGTTTGGGAACACTGAAGCTTTCTTT
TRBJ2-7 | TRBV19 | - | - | CASSIWDQYEQYF | TGTGCCAGTAGTATATGGGACCAGTACGAGCAGTACTTC
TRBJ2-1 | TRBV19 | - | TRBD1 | CASSIGDRGLYRNEQFF | TGTGCCAGTAGTATTGGAGACAGGGGGTTATATAGGAATGAGCAGTTCTTC
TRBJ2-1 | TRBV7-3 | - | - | CASSLIGGEQFF | TGTGCCAGCAGCTTAATAGGGGGAGAGCAGTTCTTC
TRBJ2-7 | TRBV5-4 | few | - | CASSLPGAAANEQYF | TGTGCCAGCAGCTTGCCCGGCGCTGCGGCCAACGAGCAGTACTTC
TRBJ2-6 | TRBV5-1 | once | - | CASSSGYNSGANVLTF | TGCGCCAGCTCAAGCGGTTACAACTCTGGGGCCAACGTCCTGACTTTC
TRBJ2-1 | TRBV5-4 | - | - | CASSTPGQSNNEQFF | TGTGCCAGCAGCACACCCGGACAGAGTAACAATGAGCAGTTCTTC
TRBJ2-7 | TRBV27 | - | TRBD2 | CASSSLAGGYEQYF | TGTGCCAGCAGTTCCTTAGCGGGAGGGTACGAGCAGTACTTC
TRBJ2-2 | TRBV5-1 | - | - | CASSPVPQTGELFF | TGCGCCAGCAGCCCTGTCCCTCAGACCGGGGAGCTGTTTTTT
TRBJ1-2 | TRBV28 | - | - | CASSGGDNYGYTF | TGTGCCAGCAGCGGGGGGGATAACTATGGCTACACCTTC
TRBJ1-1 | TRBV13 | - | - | CASSFQPRAGLITEAFF | TGTGCCAGCAGCTTCCAACCGAGGGCAGGGCTAATCACTGAAGCTTTCTTT
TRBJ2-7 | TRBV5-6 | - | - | CASSRISGVYEQYF | TGTGCCAGCAGTCGTATATCGGGAGTCTACGAGCAGTACTTC
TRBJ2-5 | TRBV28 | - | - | CASSSAGLQETQYF | TGTGCCAGCAGTTCGGCCGGCCTCCAAGAGACCCAGTACTTC
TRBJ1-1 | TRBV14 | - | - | CASSQGRFSGGTEAFF | TGTGCCAGCAGCCAAGGAAGATTTTCTGGGGGGACTGAAGCTTTCTTT
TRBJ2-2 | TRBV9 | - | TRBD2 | CASSGSGTSGTTTNTGELFF | TGTGCCAGCAGCGGATCCGGGACTAGCGGGACAACCACGAACACCGGGGAGCTGTTTTTT
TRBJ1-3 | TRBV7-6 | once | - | CASSFGAISSGNTIYF | TGTGCCAGCAGCTTCGGTGCCATTAGCTCTGGAAACACCATATATTTT
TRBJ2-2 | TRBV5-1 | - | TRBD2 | CASSLGPSGSPGELFF | TGCGCCAGCAGCTTGGGCCCTAGCGGGAGCCCCGGGGAGCTGTTTTTT
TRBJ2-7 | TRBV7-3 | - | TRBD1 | CASSLTRTGTNEQYF | TGTGCCAGCAGCTTAACTAGGACAGGGACCAACGAGCAGTACTTC
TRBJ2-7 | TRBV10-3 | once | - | CAISEGVDEQYF | TGTGCCATCAGTGAGGGGGTCGACGAGCAGTACTTC
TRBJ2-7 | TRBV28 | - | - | CASSSYGISYEQYF | TGTGCCAGCAGTTCTTACGGCATCTCCTACGAGCAGTACTTC
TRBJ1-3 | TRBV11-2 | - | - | CASSARFSGNTIYF | TGTGCCAGCAGCGCTAGGTTCTCTGGAAACACCATATATTTT
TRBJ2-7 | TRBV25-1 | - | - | CASSDTVGSLGYEQYF | TGTGCCAGCAGTGACACCGTGGGATCCCTAGGTTACGAGCAGTACTTC
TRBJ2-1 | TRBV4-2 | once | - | CASSQDGGGPYNEQFF | TGTGCCAGCAGCCAAGATGGGGGCGGTCCCTACAATGAGCAGTTCTTC
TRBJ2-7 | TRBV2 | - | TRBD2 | CASFGLAGGPVDEQYF | TGTGCCAGCTTCGGACTAGCGGGAGGGCCGGTAGACGAGCAGTACTTC
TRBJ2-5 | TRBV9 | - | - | CASSARETQYF | TGTGCCAGCAGCGCCAGAGAGACCCAGTACTTC
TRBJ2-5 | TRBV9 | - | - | CASSVGPGIEETQYF | TGTGCCAGCAGCGTAGGGCCGGGAATAGAAGAGACCCAGTACTTC
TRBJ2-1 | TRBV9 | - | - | CASSLGSGYYNEQFF | TGTGCCAGCAGCCTCGGGAGCGGATACTACAATGAGCAGTTCTTC
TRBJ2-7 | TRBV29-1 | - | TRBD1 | CSVQTTGQGWPYEQYF | TGCAGCGTTCAAACGACGGGACAGGGGTGGCCCTACGAGCAGTACTTC
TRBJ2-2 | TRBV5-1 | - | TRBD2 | CASRLAGPRTGELFF | TGCGCCAGCCGACTAGCGGGTCCGAGGACCGGGGAGCTGTTTTTT
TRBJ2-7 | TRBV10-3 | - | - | CAISGGSRNEQYF | TGTGCCATCAGTGGAGGATCGAGGAACGAGCAGTACTTC
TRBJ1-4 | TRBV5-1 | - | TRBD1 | CASSLRGTGNEKLFF | TGCGCCAGCAGCTTGAGGGGGACAGGGAATGAAAAACTGTTTTTT
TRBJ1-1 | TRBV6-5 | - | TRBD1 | CASSYEGGAGAFF | TGTGCCAGCAGTTACGAAGGGGGCGCCGGAGCTTTCTTT
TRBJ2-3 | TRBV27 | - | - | CASSLLGTDTQYF | TGTGCCAGCAGTCTGCTAGGGACAGATACGCAGTATTTT
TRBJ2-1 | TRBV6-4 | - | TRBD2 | CASSNSRSGREQFF | TGTGCCAGCAGTAATTCTCGGAGCGGGAGGGAGCAGTTCTTC
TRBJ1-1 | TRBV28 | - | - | CASRKGNTEAFF | TGTGCCAGCAGAAAGGGAAACACTGAAGCTTTCTTT
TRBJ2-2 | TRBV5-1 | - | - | CASSLGPENTGELFF | TGCGCCAGCAGCTTAGGGCCGGAAAACACCGGGGAGCTGTTTTTT
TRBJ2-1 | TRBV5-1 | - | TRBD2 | CASSGGTRFQFF | TGCGCCAGCAGCGGCGGGACTAGGTTCCAGTTCTTC
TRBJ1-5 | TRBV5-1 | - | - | CASSLGGAGNQPQHF | TGCGCCAGCAGCTTGGGAGGGGCCGGCAATCAGCCCCAGCATTTT